At least ten counts were recorded for the clone carrying this T cell receptor (beta chain). No cell sorting was done before RNA was extracted from the tissue. This non-tumor lung sample came from over 3 cm beyond the tumor edge. Donors were chemotherapy-naive, newly diagnosed lung cancer surgical patients in China, August–late 2014. CDR1 MDHEN and CDR2 SYDVKM come from the germline V gene. Between the trimmed V and J ends, which lost 8 bases and 1 base, there was a span of 23 bases. The CDR3 has 17 residues. TCRbeta libraries were built with three rounds of nested PCR, modified from ARM-PCR. TCRdb analysed the multiplex PCR reads with MiXCR anew, one entry per CDR3 protein. The data contain 70,000 to 95,000 distinct CDR3 sequences, 76% of them singletons. This sample is part of a study of tumor and adjacent non-tumor tissue in lung cancer.

This TCR came from a man in his sixties or seventies with non-small cell lung cancer. The chain links TRBV28 to TRBJ1-1; no definite D call. The sequenced sample consisted of distant non-tumor lung tissue. CDR3 loop: CASSRWGGSRWNTEAFF. The CDR3 coding sequence is TGTGCCAGCTCTAGGTGGGGAGGGTCCCGGTGGAACACTGAAGCTTTCTTT.